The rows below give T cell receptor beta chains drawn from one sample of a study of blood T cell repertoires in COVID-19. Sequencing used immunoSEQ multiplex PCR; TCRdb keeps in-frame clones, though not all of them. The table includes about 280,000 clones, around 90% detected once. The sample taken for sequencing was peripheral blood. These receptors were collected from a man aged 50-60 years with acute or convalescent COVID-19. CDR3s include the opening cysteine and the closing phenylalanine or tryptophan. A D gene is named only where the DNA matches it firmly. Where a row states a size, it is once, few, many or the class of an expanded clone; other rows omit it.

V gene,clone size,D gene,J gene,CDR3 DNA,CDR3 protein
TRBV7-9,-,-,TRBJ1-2,TGTGCCAGCAGTTCCGCGGGGTCAGCAGCTAACTATGGCTACACCTTC,CASSSAGSAANYGYTF
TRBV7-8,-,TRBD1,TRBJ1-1,TGTGCCAGCAGCCTCGTGACAGGGATGAACACTGAAGCTTTCTTT,CASSLVTGMNTEAFF
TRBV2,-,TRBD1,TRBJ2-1,TGTGCCAGCGGACAGGAGGCCGGATTCTACAATGAGCAGTTCTTC,CASGQEAGFYNEQFF
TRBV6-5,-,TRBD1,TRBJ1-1,TGTGCCAGCACCCCTACAGGGGGCACTGAAGCTTTCTTT,CASTPTGGTEAFF
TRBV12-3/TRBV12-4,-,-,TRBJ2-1,TGTGCCAGCACCCAATACGGTGAGCAGTTCTTC,CASTQYGEQFF
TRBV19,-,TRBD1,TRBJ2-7,TGTGCCAGTAGTATTGGGACAGGGTCCTACGAGCAGTACTTC,CASSIGTGSYEQYF
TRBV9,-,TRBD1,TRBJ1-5,TGTGCCAGCAGCCCGGGACAGGCTAGCAATCAGCCCCAGCATTTT,CASSPGQASNQPQHF
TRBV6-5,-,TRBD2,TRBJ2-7,TGTGCCAGCAGTTTGGGGGACTACACCTACGAGCAGTACTTC,CASSLGDYTYEQYF
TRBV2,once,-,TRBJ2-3,TGTGCCACCCAGGGGATTGGGACATTAGATACGCAGTATTTT,CATQGIGTLDTQYF
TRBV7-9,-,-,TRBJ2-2,TGTGCCAGCAGCCCCAAAGGGGGAGGGGAGCTGTTTTTT,CASSPKGGGELFF
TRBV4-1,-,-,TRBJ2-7,TGCGCCAGCAGCCTGGGCCGCTCCTACGAGCAGTACTTC,CASSLGRSYEQYF
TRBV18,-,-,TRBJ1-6,TGTGCCAGCTCACCTCTCGAGGGGGGGTCTGAAAATTCACCCCTCCACTTT,CASSPLEGGSENSPLHF
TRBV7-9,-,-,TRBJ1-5,TGTGCCAGCAGATCCACAGATTCTCAGCCCCAGCATTTT,CASRSTDSQPQHF
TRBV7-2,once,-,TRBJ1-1,TGTGCCAGCAGCGCACAGGGAAACACTGAAGCTTTCTTT,CASSAQGNTEAFF
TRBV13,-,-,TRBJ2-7,TGTGCCAGCAGCTTAGGGTCCGGACAGTCCCACTACGAGCAGTACTTC,CASSLGSGQSHYEQYF
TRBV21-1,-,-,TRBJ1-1,TGTGCCAGCAGCAAAGCGCAGGGAAAGAGTGAAGCTTTCTTT,CASSKAQGKSEAFF
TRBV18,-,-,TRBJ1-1,TGTGCCAGCTCGGTGGAGGGGGGGAGTGTAGGAACTGAAGCTTTCTTT,CASSVEGGSVGTEAFF
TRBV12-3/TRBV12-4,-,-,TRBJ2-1,TGTGCCAGCAGTTTAGTTGGTTCGGTTGAGCAGTTCTTC,CASSLVGSVEQFF
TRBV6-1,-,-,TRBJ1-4,TGTGCCAGCAGTGAAATCGGGGGATCTGAAAAACTGTTTTTT,CASSEIGGSEKLFF
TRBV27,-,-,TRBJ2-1,TGTGCCAGCAGTTCCCCAATGGCTAGTCGCAATGAGCAGTTCTTC,CASSSPMASRNEQFF
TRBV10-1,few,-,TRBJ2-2,TGCGCCAGCGAACCCGGGGGGCGCGGGACCGGGGAGCTGTTTTTT,CASEPGGRGTGELFF
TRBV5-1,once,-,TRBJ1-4,TGCGCCAGCAGCTTCCAAGTCGGGTCTGGAGAAAAACTGTTTTTT,CASSFQVGSGEKLFF
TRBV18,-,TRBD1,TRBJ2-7,TGTGCCAGCTCACCGGGGACAGGGATTACCTACGAGCAGTACTTC,CASSPGTGITYEQYF
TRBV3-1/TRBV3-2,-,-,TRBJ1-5,TGTGCCAGCAGCCAACGCGGAATTGGGCCCCAGCATTTT,CASSQRGIGPQHF
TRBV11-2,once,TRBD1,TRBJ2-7,TGTGCCAGCAGCTTGGGACAGATGTACGAGCAGTACTTC,CASSLGQMYEQYF
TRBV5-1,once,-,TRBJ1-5,TGCGCCAGCAGCTTGGTTGGGGGCCACCAGCCCCAGCATTTT,CASSLVGGHQPQHF
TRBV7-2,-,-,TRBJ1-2,TGTGCCAGCAGCCCGACGGGGAACTATGGCTACACCTTC,CASSPTGNYGYTF
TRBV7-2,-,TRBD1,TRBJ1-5,TGTGCCAGCACCCTCGGGACAGGGAATCAGCCCCAGCATTTT,CASTLGTGNQPQHF
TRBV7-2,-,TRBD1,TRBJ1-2,TGTGCCAGCAGCTTAGTTAGCAGGGGGTCCTATGGCTACACCTTC,CASSLVSRGSYGYTF
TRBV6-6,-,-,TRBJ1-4,TGTGCCAGCAGCCGAACTACCGCGACAGGACTGTTTTTT,CASSRTTATGLFF
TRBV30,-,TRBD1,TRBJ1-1,TGTGCCTGGAGCGACCGGGACAGGGGGGCTTTCTTT,CAWSDRDRGAFF
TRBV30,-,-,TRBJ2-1,TGTGCCTGGAGACGGGGAGGTTTAGGCAATGAGCAGTTCTTC,CAWRRGGLGNEQFF
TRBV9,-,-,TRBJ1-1,TGTGCCAGCAGCTCCCCTCGGGAGGGGAACACTGAAGCTTTCTTT,CASSSPREGNTEAFF
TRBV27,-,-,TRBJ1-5,TGTGCCAGCAGTTTAGGGCAGTATCAGCCCCAGCATTTT,CASSLGQYQPQHF
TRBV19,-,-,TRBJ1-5,TGTGCCAGTAGTATACGTCGAGGGGGGGACCTGGGCCCAAATCAGCCCCAGCATTTT,CASSIRRGGDLGPNQPQHF
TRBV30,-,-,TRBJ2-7,TGTGCCTGGACCGGGATCTACGAGCAGTACTTC,CAWTGIYEQYF
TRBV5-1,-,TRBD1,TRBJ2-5,TGCGCCAGCAGCCCGGGGACAGCACAAGAGACCCAGTACTTC,CASSPGTAQETQYF
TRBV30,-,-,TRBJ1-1,TGTGCCTGGATAGATGTTTTGGGCCCAGGGGACACTGAAGCTTTCTTT,CAWIDVLGPGDTEAFF
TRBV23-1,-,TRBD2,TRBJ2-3,TGCGCCGGCCACGCGGGGGGTGTTGGGGATACGCAGTATTTT,CAGHAGGVGDTQYF
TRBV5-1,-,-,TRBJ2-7,TGCGCCAGCAGCTTGGGCCTAACCACAGAGTACGAGCAGTACTTC,CASSLGLTTEYEQYF
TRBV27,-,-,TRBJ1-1,TGTGCCAGCAGTTTGGGAGGGGGAACGGGCACTGAAGCTTTCTTT,CASSLGGGTGTEAFF
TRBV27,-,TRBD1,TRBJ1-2,TGTGCCAGCAGTTTCGGACAGGGATGGGATGGCTACACCTTC,CASSFGQGWDGYTF
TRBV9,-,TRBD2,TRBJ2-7,TGTGCCAGCAGCTCCCTTGGGACTAGCTGGGGCGAGCAGTACTTC,CASSSLGTSWGEQYF
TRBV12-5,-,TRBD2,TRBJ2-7,TGTGCTAGTGGTAACCCTCGGAGAAGCGGGGGGGCGGGCGAGCAGTACTTC,CASGNPRRSGGAGEQYF
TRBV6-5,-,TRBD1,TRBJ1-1,TGTGCCAGCAGCCCAGGACAGGGAGGCACTGAAGCTTTCTTT,CASSPGQGGTEAFF
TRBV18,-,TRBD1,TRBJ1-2,TGTGCCAGCTCACCGGTAGGGACAGGGGATGGCTACACCTTC,CASSPVGTGDGYTF
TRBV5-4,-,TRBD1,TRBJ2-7,TGTGCCAGCAGCTTGGGAGGGACAGGGCCCTCCGAGCAGTACTTC,CASSLGGTGPSEQYF
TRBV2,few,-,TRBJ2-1,TGTGCCAGCAGCGTGGACCTAGCGTCCTACAATGAGCAGTTCTTC,CASSVDLASYNEQFF
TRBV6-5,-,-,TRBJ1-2,TGTGCCAGCAGTTACTTATCGGAGGATGGCTACACCTTC,CASSYLSEDGYTF
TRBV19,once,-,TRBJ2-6,TGTGCCAGTAGGTCCAGGGGCGATGGGGCCAACGTCCTGACTTTC,CASRSRGDGANVLTF
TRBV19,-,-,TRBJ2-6,TGTGCCAGTAGTATTAGGGGAACCGGGGCCAACGTCCTGACTTTC,CASSIRGTGANVLTF
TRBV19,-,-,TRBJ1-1,TGTGCCAGTAGTATGGGAGGGAGTCGCACTGAAGCTTTCTTT,CASSMGGSRTEAFF